Sequencing of this TCR beta chain was carried out in a study of T cell responses to AZD1222 COVID-19 vaccine. V was cut by 5 bases and J by 5 bases, with 9 bases left in between. Germline V CDR1 and CDR2: MDHEN, SYDVKM. The CDR3 consists of 12 residues. Second-dose recipients at about 4 or about 12 weeks were treated as one pooled group. Notes on the study in general: The repertoires were collected only after the peak T cell response.

Concerning this clone itself: Its antigen is not known.

TCRdb's table, derived via immunoSEQ multiplex PCR, lists solely in-frame clones and lacks some. The sample holds tens of thousands of clones; about four fifths are singletons and the top ten take 11% to 15%. The sequencing here drew on peripheral blood, taken 28 days after the second AZD1222 dose. This clonotype originated in an adult who received the AZD1222 COVID-19 vaccine. This rearrangement joins TRBV28 to TRBJ1-2; the D is unclear. This CDR3 reads CASSLQAYGYTF. DNA of the CDR3: TGTGCCAGCAGTCTCCAGGCATATGGCTACACCTTC.